Described below is a single T cell receptor (beta chain) sequence and its context. What it binds is not known. A universal primer binding site was introduced by template switching. The final cDNA contained unique molecular identifiers. Each CDR3 protein gets one entry after TCRdb re-called the 5' RACE reads with MiXCR. Altogether 1.5 million to 2 million distinct CDR3 sequences are present, about 32% being singletons, with the ten largest covering around 0.25%. These data are taken from a study of identical twins. Notes on the study in general: Possibly, invariant MAIT and iNKT cells partly confounded zero-insertion analyses. Abundant beta clonotypes from cord blood bore fewer insertions; memory repertoires lacked this pattern.

The CDR3 consists of 15 residues. Germline V lookup: CDR1 SQVTM, CDR2 ANQGSEA. V lost 1 base and J lost 0; bases outside the gene matches: 3. V is TRBV29-1 and J is TRBJ2-3; TRBD2 matches at 8 bases. This clonotype was sampled from a newborn girl in good health. Input material: cord blood. The CDR3 sequence is CSVEVTSVSTDTQYF. In nucleotides, the CDR3 is TGCAGCGTTGAAGTGACTAGCGTTAGCACAGATACGCAGTATTTT.